The next 14 T cell receptor beta chains were all read from a single sample in a study of CDR3 diversity in severe acne (dated by TCRdb to 2018 to 2020). The method was PCR. Sequencer: Illumina HiSeq 2000. TCRdb reprocessing: public reads trimmed at Q25 with fastp, clones called with MiXCR, in-frame beta chains kept. Every CDR3 protein is listed once, alongside the most common genes and DNA of its rows. Recorded for this sample are over 90,000 distinct CDR3 sequences; about half of them occurred a single time. The top ten hold over 10% of the sample. Material: blood. The source is a male donor with acne.

Regarding this clonotype: The conserved final phenylalanine or tryptophan is absent from the CDR3, which likely points to a read error. CDR3 bases: TGTGCCACCAACCCTAGCGGGAGCTCCTACAACGAGCAGTTCTCC. Amino acids: CATNPSGSSYNEQFS. V is TRBV15 and J is TRBJ2-1; 10 nucleotides match TRBD2. The CDR3 is 15 amino acids. Germline CDR1 reads LNHNV; CDR2 reads YYDKDF (reference sequence).

The chain employs TRBV10-1 and TRBJ1-1; no firm D call. The germline V gene has CDR1 WNHNN and CDR2 SYGVQD (reference sequence). The CDR3 sequence is 14 residues long. V lost 0 bases and J lost 6, with 11 bases in between. The CDR3 region is CASSESKGGPEAFF. The CDR3 nucleotides read TGCGCCAGCAGTGAGTCCAAGGGAGGGCCTGAAGCTTTCTTT.

This clonotype has only a few counts. The chain uses TRBV3-1 and TRBJ1-1, with D perhaps matching TRBD1 (5 bases). CDR3 length equals 12 residues. Trimming removed 3 bases at V and 10 bases at J, with 12 bases between. Germline values: CDR1 LGHDT, CDR2 YNNKEL (reference sequence). DNA for the CDR3: TGTGCCAGCAGCCATCAGGGTCTAGGAGCTTTCTTT. Translating it yields CASSHQGLGAFF.

This sequence joins TRBV2 and TRBJ1-2, with no clear D. The V and J ends lost 4 bases and 0 bases respectively, with 9 bases between them. The CDR3 length is 14 residues. Germline CDR1 SNHLY, CDR2 FYNNEI. In nucleotides, the CDR3 is TGTGCCAGCAGTGGCACTAACCCTAACTATGGCTACACCTTC. This sequence encodes CASSGTNPNYGYTF.

J is TRBJ2-5 and V is TRBV7-9, with TRBD1 matching over 7 bases. Germline CDR1 reads SEHNR; CDR2 reads FQNEAQ (reference sequence). CDR3 size: 14 residues. Trimming took 4 bases from V and 4 from J; bases not matched to a gene: 6. CDR3: CASSSYRGRETQYF. The CDR3, as DNA: TGTGCCAGCAGCTCGTACAGGGGTAGAGAGACCCAGTACTTC.

Sample share makes this clonotype medium-sized. The chain employs TRBV9 and TRBJ2-1, with TRBD1 identical over 7 bases. Germline trimming cut 3 bases from V and 0 bases from J; bases unmatched to any gene: 3. CDR3 length: 15 amino acids. Per the germline V gene, CDR1 is SGDLS and CDR2 is YYNGEE. The CDR3 reads CASSARDSSYNEQFF. CDR3 nucleotide sequence: TGTGCCAGCAGCGCAAGGGACAGCTCCTACAATGAGCAGTTCTTC.

Many counts were recorded for this clonotype. V usage is TRBV7-2 and J usage is TRBJ2-7; D is possibly TRBD2 (6 bases). The germline gives CDR1 SGHTA, CDR2 FQGNSA. CDR3 size: 13 residues. Trimming pared 1 base from V and 6 bases from J, leaving 10 bases between. The CDR3, as DNA: TGTGCCAGCAGCTTAGGGTATAGCGGCGAGCAGTACGTC. Translated: CASSLGYSGEQYV.

This clonotype was seen only once. A read error is likely, as this CDR3 ends without the conserved phenylalanine or tryptophan. The DNA is left out, because the CDR3 cannot be placed on it with certainty; the CDR3 is given as TCRdb lists it. This chain uses TRBV20-1 with TRBJ2-5. The germline V gene encodes CDR1 DFQATT and CDR2 SNEGSKA (reference sequence). The CDR3 is 13 residues long, ends included. The CDR3 is CSAGENYGYTFGS.

This clonotype occurred many times. The gene calls are TRBV5-1 and TRBJ2-3; TRBD2 matches 9 bases. Per the germline V gene, CDR1 is SGHRS and CDR2 is YFSETQ. The CDR3 totals 16 residues. The ends lost 1 base at V and 2 bases at J; junction bases unmatched: 5. CDR3: CASSLFPSGDTDTQYF. CDR3 sequence (DNA): TGCGCCAGCAGCTTGTTTCCTAGCGGGGACACAGATACGCAGTATTTT.

As to this clonotype: A much larger clone lies a single base off, so this may be a read error. This rearrangement joins TRBV5-5 to TRBJ1-1; D ambiguous. This CDR3 has 12 residues. Germline-derived CDR1 and CDR2 are SGHKS and YYEKEE (reference sequence). The CDR3 loop reads CAGSASRTEAFF. CDR3 in DNA: TGTGCCGGCAGCGCCAGTAGGACTGAAGCTTTCTTT.

The chain combines TRBV7-3 with TRBJ2-7; D remains ambiguous. V was pared by 2 bases and J by 13 bases, with 18 bases between. This CDR3 is built from 13 residues. The germline gives CDR1 SGHTA, CDR2 FQGTGA. DNA of the CDR3: TGTGCCAGCAGCTTAGGCACAGCCCTGGAGAATTACTTC. This gives the protein CASSLGTALENYF.

V gene TRBV30 combines with J gene TRBJ1-3, with D uncertain. CDR3 length equals 18 residues. V gave up 2 bases and J gave up 0 bases, with 20 bases separating them. CDR1 GTSNPN and CDR2 SVGIG come from the germline V gene (reference sequence). CDR3 sequence reads: CAWSLGLRRRSSGNTIYF. The CDR3, as DNA: TGTGCCTGGAGTCTAGGACTTCGGCGACGGTCCTCTGGAAACACCATATATTTT.

This clonotype was recorded a few times. This sequence joins TRBV6-6 and TRBJ2-1; possibly TRBD2 for D (5 bases). V lost 0 bases, J lost 4 bases, and 19 bases lay in between. Germline V lookup: CDR1 MNHNY, CDR2 SVGAGI (reference sequence). The CDR3 is 18 residues long. The DNA of the CDR3 is TGTGCCAGCAGTTACTCATCAGGCCGAAGCGGCGCGTACAATGAGCAGTTCTTC. Its translation: CASSYSSGRSGAYNEQFF.

The J gene is TRBJ1-1, the V gene TRBV29-1; D is ambiguous. The CDR3 runs 11 residues. Germline V gene data show CDR1 as SQVTM and CDR2 as ANQGSEA. V was cut by 6 bases and J by 1 base, with 6 bases left in between. CDR3 DNA: TGCAGCGTCCACACGAACACTGAAGCTTTCTTT. It translates to CSVHTNTEAFF.